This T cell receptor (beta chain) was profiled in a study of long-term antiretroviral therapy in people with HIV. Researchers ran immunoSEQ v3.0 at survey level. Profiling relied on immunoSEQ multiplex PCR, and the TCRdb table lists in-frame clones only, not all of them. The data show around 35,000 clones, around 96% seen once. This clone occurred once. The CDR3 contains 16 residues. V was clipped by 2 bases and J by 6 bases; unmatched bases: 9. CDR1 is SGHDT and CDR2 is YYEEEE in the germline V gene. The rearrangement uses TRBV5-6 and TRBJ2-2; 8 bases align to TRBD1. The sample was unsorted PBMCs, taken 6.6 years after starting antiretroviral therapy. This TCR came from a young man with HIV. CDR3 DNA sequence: TGTGCCAGCAGCTTTTATGGACAGGGAAGGCCCGGGGAGCTGTTTTTT. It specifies CASSFYGQGRPGELFF.